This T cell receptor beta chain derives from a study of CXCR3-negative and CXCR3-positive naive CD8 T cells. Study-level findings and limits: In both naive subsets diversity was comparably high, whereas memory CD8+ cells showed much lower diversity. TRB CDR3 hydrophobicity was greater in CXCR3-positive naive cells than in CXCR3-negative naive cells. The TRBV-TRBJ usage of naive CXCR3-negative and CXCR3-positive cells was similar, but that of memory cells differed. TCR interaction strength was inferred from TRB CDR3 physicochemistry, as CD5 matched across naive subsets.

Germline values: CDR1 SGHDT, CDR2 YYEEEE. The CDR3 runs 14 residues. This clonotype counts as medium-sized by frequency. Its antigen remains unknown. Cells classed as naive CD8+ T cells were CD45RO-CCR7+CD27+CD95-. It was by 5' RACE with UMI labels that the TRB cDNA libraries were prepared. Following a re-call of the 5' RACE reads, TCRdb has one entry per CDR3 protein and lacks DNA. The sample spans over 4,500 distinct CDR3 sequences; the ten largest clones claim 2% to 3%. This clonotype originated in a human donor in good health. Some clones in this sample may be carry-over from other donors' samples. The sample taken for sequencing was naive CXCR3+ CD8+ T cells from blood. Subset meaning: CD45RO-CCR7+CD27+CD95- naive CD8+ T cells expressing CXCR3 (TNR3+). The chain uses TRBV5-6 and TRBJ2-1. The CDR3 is CASSTSWVPREQFF.